The next 28 T cell receptor beta chains were all read from a single sample in a study of T cell clusters in autoimmune cytopenias. Each sample's input was 250 ng genomic DNA, approximately 37,500 genome equivalents. One tube held mixed TRB-A and TRB-B primer pools for touch-down PCR. TCRdb reworked the multiplex PCR reads into one entry per CDR3 protein, no DNA. In all, the sample yields 9,500 to 15,000 distinct CDR3 sequences. These records were also assigned to another study, of T cell repertoires in aging, cancer and after chemotherapy.

The specimen was peripheral blood. These TCRs come from a human donor in good health.

This chain links TRBV5-4 with TRBJ2-1; TCRdb picks TRBD1, but there is no DNA to check that call. The germline V gene has CDR1 SGHNT and CDR2 YYREEE (reference sequence). The length of the CDR3 is 16 residues. The CDR3 reads CASSPRRTGDQPEQFF.

The V and J genes are TRBV20-1 and TRBJ1-2. From germline, CDR1 is DFQATT and CDR2 SNEGSKA (reference sequence). The length of the CDR3 is 13 residues. The CDR3 sequence is CSARPALSGGYTF.

The chain has TRBV5-1 and TRBJ1-1. The CDR3 is made up of 11 amino acids. The germline V gene encodes CDR1 SGHRS and CDR2 YFSETQ. The chain's CDR3 is CASSSDSEAFF. The variable domain in full, with the rest retrieved from reference TRBV5-1 and TRBJ1-1, is KAGVTQTPRYLIKTRGQQVTLSCSPISGHRSVSWYQQTPGQGLQFLFEYFSETQRNKGNFPGRFSGRQFSNSRSEMNVSTLELGDSALYLCASSSDSEAFFGQGTRLTVV.

The rearrangement uses TRBV5-1 and TRBJ2-2; TCRdb indicates TRBD2, and absent DNA this call remains unverified. The CDR3 sequence is 16 residues long. Germline V CDR1 and CDR2: SGHRS, YFSETQ. CDR3 amino acids: CASSLALAGVTGELFF. The full variable domain, completed using reference TRBV5-1 and TRBJ2-2, is KAGVTQTPRYLIKTRGQQVTLSCSPISGHRSVSWYQQTPGQGLQFLFEYFSETQRNKGNFPGRFSGRQFSNSRSEMNVSTLELGDSALYLCASSLALAGVTGELFFGEGSRLTVL.

This clonotype registers medium-sized by frequency. This chain joins TRBV6-5 and TRBJ2-1. Germline CDR1 is MNHEY and CDR2 is SVGAGI. The CDR3 totals 14 residues. The CDR3 here is CASSYSHGGNEQFF.

This clonotype is classed as medium-sized (0.01 to 0.1%) by frequency. V gene TRBV19 combines with J gene TRBJ2-7; lacking DNA, the TRBD1 call made by TCRdb goes unchecked. Germline V gives CDR1 LNHDA, CDR2 SQIVND (reference sequence). The CDR3 length is 11 residues. The CDR3 sequence: CASSNRYEQYF.

The V and J genes are TRBV5-1 and TRBJ1-2. Germline loops: CDR1 SGHRS, CDR2 YFSETQ. CDR3 length: 13 residues. CDR3 sequence reads: CASSQTSYYGYTF. The complete variable domain, with remaining parts taken from reference TRBV5-1 and TRBJ1-2, reads KAGVTQTPRYLIKTRGQQVTLSCSPISGHRSVSWYQQTPGQGLQFLFEYFSETQRNKGNFPGRFSGRQFSNSRSEMNVSTLELGDSALYLCASSQTSYYGYTFGSGTRLTVV.

The CDR3: CASIHRGTYYNSPLHF. This chain uses TRBV28 with TRBJ1-6. In germline, CDR1 is MDHEN, CDR2 SYDVKM. The length of the CDR3 is 16 residues.

The chain combines TRBV18 with TRBJ1-1; the D call of TRBD1 rests on TCRdb alone, since no DNA is present to check it. This CDR3 has 17 residues. CDR1 KGHSH and CDR2 LQKENI come from the germline V gene. CDR3 protein: CASSLSEIRGPNTEAFF.

Frequency places this clonotype as medium-sized (0.01 to 0.1%). The CDR3 here is CASSIVYVSGSNVLTF. V gene TRBV19 combines with J gene TRBJ2-6. Per the germline V gene, CDR1 is LNHDA and CDR2 is SQIVND (reference sequence). This CDR3 has 16 amino acids.

V usage is TRBV4-2 and J usage is TRBJ1-1; TCRdb calls TRBD1, which cannot be checked without DNA. The CDR3 sequence is 14 residues long. Per germline, CDR1 LGHNA and CDR2 YNFKEQ. This CDR3 reads CASSQESGDTEAFF.

V usage is TRBV6-5 and J usage is TRBJ2-5; with no DNA, the TCRdb D assignment of TRBD1 cannot be verified. The CDR3 sequence is 13 residues long. CDR1 is MNHEY, CDR2 SVGAGI, per germline. This CDR3 reads CASRGGARETQYF.

The chain combines TRBV15 with TRBJ2-3; TCRdb names TRBD2, which stays unverified in the absence of DNA. The CDR3 has 15 residues. The germline V gene has CDR1 LNHNV and CDR2 YYDKDF (reference sequence). Here the CDR3 reads CATSREKGDGRAQYF.

This clonotype is called medium-sized based on its frequency. V is TRBV19 and J is TRBJ1-1; TCRdb lists TRBD1, though no DNA is available to test this call. This CDR3 has 16 residues. CDR1 is LNHDA and CDR2 is SQIVND in the germline V gene (reference sequence). The CDR3 sequence: CASSPRTGFTDTEAFF.

The chain joins TRBV11-2 to TRBJ2-1; TCRdb's D gene call, TRBD1, goes unchecked for lack of DNA. Germline CDR1 SGHAT, CDR2 FQNNGV. The CDR3 length is 12 residues. The CDR3 here is CASSLSGQGQFF.

Frequency places this clonotype as medium-sized (0.01 to 0.1%). The V and J genes are TRBV6-5 and TRBJ2-7; TCRdb's assignment of TRBD2 cannot be checked, as there is no DNA. The length of the CDR3 is 13 residues. The germline V gene encodes CDR1 MNHEY and CDR2 SVGAGI. The CDR3 sequence: CASSRLASYEQYF.

Its frequency marks this clonotype as medium-sized. This rearrangement joins TRBV7-2 to TRBJ2-3; TCRdb's D call, TRBD2, is unchecked because there is no DNA. Germline V lookup: CDR1 SGHTA, CDR2 FQGNSA. The CDR3 is 14 residues long. Here the CDR3 reads CASERASSTDTQYF.

This sequence joins TRBV6-6 and TRBJ2-4; checking the TCRdb D call of TRBD1 is not possible without DNA. Germline-derived CDR1 and CDR2 are MNHNY and SVGAGI (reference sequence). The CDR3 totals 15 residues. The CDR3: CASSVTGGSKNIQYF.

The CDR3 here is CASSNRGQDQPQHF. This chain connects TRBV28 to TRBJ1-5; TCRdb calls TRBD1, which cannot be checked without DNA. This CDR3 contains 14 residues. Germline-derived CDR1 and CDR2 are MDHEN and SYDVKM.

This clonotype is deemed medium-sized by its frequency. This chain links TRBV7-2 with TRBJ1-1; TCRdb outputs TRBD1, but without DNA this stays unchecked. Germline V CDR1 and CDR2: SGHTA, FQGNSA. The CDR3 is 16 amino acids. This CDR3 is CASSLKWGQVNTEAFF.

The rearrangement links TRBV5-1 to TRBJ2-3; absent DNA, TCRdb's TRBD1 call cannot be checked. CDR1 and CDR2 from the germline V gene are SGHRS and YFSETQ. The CDR3 runs 15 residues. The CDR3 here is CASSPEQGATDTQYF.

The rearrangement uses TRBV13 and TRBJ1-1. In germline, CDR1 is PRHDT, CDR2 FYEKMQ (reference sequence). The CDR3 is made up of 12 amino acids. CDR3 sequence reads: CASSLESGEAFF. Filled out from reference TRBV13 and TRBJ1-1, the complete variable domain reads AAGVIQSPRHLIKEKRETATLKCYPIPRHDTVYWYQQGPGQDPQFLISFYEKMQSDKGSIPDRFSAQQFSDYHSELNMSSLELGDSALYFCASSLESGEAFFGQGTRLTVV.

This clonotype ranks as medium-sized (0.01 to 0.1%) in terms of frequency. V usage is TRBV7-6 and J usage is TRBJ2-3; TCRdb proposes TRBD1, but this gene call is untestable without DNA. The CDR3 spans 16 residues. Germline V gene lookup returns CDR1 SGHVS and CDR2 FNYEAQ. CDR3 sequence: CASSQGHHLPTDTQYF.

The CDR3 reads CASAGTANTGELFF. This chain joins TRBV6-6 and TRBJ2-2; TCRdb indicates TRBD1, and absent DNA this call remains unverified. Per the germline V gene, CDR1 is MNHNY and CDR2 is SVGAGI (reference sequence). This CDR3 has 14 amino acids.

This rearrangement joins TRBV11-1 to TRBJ2-7. The CDR3 spans 14 residues. Germline V lookup: CDR1 SGHAT, CDR2 FQDESV (reference sequence). The CDR3 here is CASNTRGLPYEQYF.

The chain carries TRBV27 and TRBJ2-5; TCRdb's assignment of TRBD1 cannot be checked, as there is no DNA. The CDR3 totals 15 residues. Germline V CDR1 and CDR2: MNHEY, SMNVEV (reference sequence). CDR3 protein: CASSPGRGYSETQYF.

The rearrangement joins TRBV30 to TRBJ2-7; TCRdb outputs TRBD1, but without DNA this stays unchecked. This CDR3 spans 16 amino acids. CDR1 is GTSNPN and CDR2 is SVGIG in the germline V gene (reference sequence). The CDR3 reads CAWSESKLRRQGEQYF.

Judged by frequency, this clonotype is medium-sized. The chain joins TRBV27 to TRBJ2-7; TCRdb's D call, TRBD1, is unchecked because there is no DNA. Germline V gene lookup returns CDR1 MNHEY and CDR2 SMNVEV (reference sequence). The CDR3 consists of 15 residues. The CDR3 loop is CASSYLGQGAYEQYF.